These 27 T cell receptor beta chains share one sample of origin, sequenced in a study of identical twins. MiXCR, applied by TCRdb to the 5' RACE reads, yields one record per CDR3 protein. The sample lists fewer than 800,000 distinct CDR3 sequences; under 8.5% were seen once. This sample also belongs to another study, concerning yellow fever vaccine responses in identical twins.

The sample consisted of PBMCs. The origin of the receptors is a young woman in good health.

V gene TRBV7-3 combines with J gene TRBJ2-1; 12 bases agree with TRBD2. The V gene end was trimmed by 2 bases and the J gene end by 10 bases; junction bases not matched to a gene: 15. The CDR3 consists of 18 residues. Per the germline V gene, CDR1 is SGHTA and CDR2 is FQGTGA. Here the CDR3 DNA reads TGTGCCAGCAGCTTACGGGGCTATCTAGCGGGAGGGCCTTGGGAGCAGTTCTTC. This codes for CASSLRGYLAGGPWEQFF.

This clonotype was counted between two and nine times. The chain combines TRBV9 with TRBJ2-7, with 10 nucleotides matching TRBD2. Germline V gene data show CDR1 as SGDLS and CDR2 as YYNGEE. The CDR3 loop spans 15 amino acids. The V gene end was trimmed by 0 bases and the J gene end by 5 bases; junction bases not matched to a gene: 5. The CDR3 protein is CASSVASGSINEQYF. The CDR3, as DNA: TGTGCCAGCAGCGTAGCTAGCGGGAGTATCAACGAGCAGTACTTC. The entire variable domain, with the rest obtained from reference TRBV9 and TRBJ2-7, is as follows: DSGVTQTPKHLITATGQRVTLRCSPRSGDLSVYWYQQSLDQGLQFLIQYYNGEERAKGNILERFSAQQFPDLHSELNLSSLELGDSALYFCASSVASGSINEQYFGPGTRLTVT.

This chain joins TRBV20-1 and TRBJ2-7; 7 bases line up with TRBD2. CDR3 length equals 14 residues. Germline V lookup: CDR1 DFQATT, CDR2 SNEGSKA (reference sequence). The ends lost 6 bases at V and 3 bases at J; junction bases unmatched: 11. The CDR3 sequence: CSAVSGTHLYEQYF. CDR3 coding DNA: TGCAGTGCGGTAAGCGGGACCCACCTCTACGAGCAGTACTTC.

This clonotype was counted ten times or more. The chain recombines TRBV12-3 or TRBV12-4 with TRBJ1-5; D is uncertain. Trimming shortened V by 6 bases and J by 0 bases, and 15 bases separated the two germline ends. This CDR3 has 16 residues. CDR3 in amino acids: CASSPGDLSSNQPQHF. DNA of the CDR3: TGTGCCAGCAGCCCTGGCGACCTTAGTAGCAATCAGCCCCAGCATTTT.

This clonotype was recorded a few times. This rearrangement joins TRBV4-1 to TRBJ1-6; a possible D gene is TRBD1 (5 bases). Germline V lookup: CDR1 MGHRA, CDR2 YSYEKL. The ends were cut back, 3 bases at V and 13 bases at J, with 19 bases in the middle. The CDR3 covers 15 residues. The CDR3 sequence is CASSQDTLRASPLHF. Written as DNA, the CDR3 is TGCGCCAGCAGCCAGGACACCCTCAGGGCATCGCCCCTCCACTTT.

This chain uses TRBV6-5 with TRBJ1-4; D call uncertain. Trimming left V 1 base short and J 7 bases short, with 13 bases between. Germline V gene sequence: CDR1 MNHEY, CDR2 SVGAGI. There are 15 residues in the CDR3. In nucleotides, the CDR3 is TGTGCCAGCAGTTACTTAAGGGAGCGGAGTGAAAAACTGTTTTTT. This codes for CASSYLRERSEKLFF.

CDR3 in DNA: TGTGCCAGCAGTAACAGTAACCTCTCCTACGAGCAGTACTTC. Protein product: CASSNSNLSYEQYF. V gene TRBV2 combines with J gene TRBJ2-7; D is unclear. Trimming shortened V by 5 bases and J by 0 bases, and 11 bases separated the two germline ends. Looked up from germline, CDR1 is SNHLY and CDR2 is FYNNEI. CDR3 length: 14 amino acids.

This clonotype was counted at least ten times. The chain uses TRBV20-1 and TRBJ2-7, with D tentatively TRBD1 (6 bases). Trimming shortened V by 0 bases and J by 0 bases, and 9 bases separated the two germline ends. Germline CDR1 and CDR2: DFQATT and SNEGSKA (reference sequence). CDR3 length: 14 amino acids. Here the CDR3 DNA reads TGCAGTGCTAGAGACCGGGACAACTCCTACGAGCAGTACTTC. As protein: CSARDRDNSYEQYF.

This clonotype was found a few times. This chain links TRBV7-9 with TRBJ2-5; possibly TRBD2 for D (6 bases). The ends were cut back, 5 bases at V and 5 bases at J, with 21 bases in the middle. CDR3 size: 16 residues. The germline V gene has CDR1 SEHNR and CDR2 FQNEAQ (reference sequence). For the CDR3, the DNA is TGTGCCAGCAGCGCCCGGGCGTTGGCGGGGTTGGAGACCCAGTACTTC. This sequence encodes CASSARALAGLETQYF.

This clonotype was observed at least ten times. This chain connects TRBV24-1 to TRBJ2-1, with D tentatively TRBD2 (6 bases). The CDR3 has 15 amino acids. V was pared by 5 bases and J by 8 bases, with 18 bases between. Germline CDR1 KGHDR, CDR2 SFDVKD. CDR3 nucleotide sequence: TGTGCCACCAGTGCGAGCGGGTATACCGTCGATGAGCAGTTCTTC. Protein sequence: CATSASGYTVDEQFF.

This clonotype was seen many times. The chain carries TRBV7-2 and TRBJ2-5; TRBD2 agrees at 7 bases. This CDR3 is 15 amino acids long. CDR1 is SGHTA and CDR2 is FQGNSA in the germline V gene. Trimming took 5 bases from V and 0 from J; bases not matched to a gene: 6. The CDR3 nucleotides are TGTGCCAGCAGCCCCACAGCGGGATACCAAGAGACCCAGTACTTC. Translation: CASSPTAGYQETQYF.

This clonotype was picked up a small number of times. This CDR3 reads CAISGRFNTGELFF. The CDR3 nucleotides read TGTGCCATCAGTGGACGGTTTAACACCGGGGAGCTGTTTTTT. The chain couples TRBV10-3 to TRBJ2-2; D uncertain. The V end was cut by 4 bases, the J end by 2 bases, with 8 bases between. This CDR3 has 14 residues. Looked up from germline, CDR1 is ENHRY and CDR2 is SYGVKD.

The table lists this clonotype with a few counts. The chain links TRBV19 to TRBJ2-1; possible D gene TRBD2, 6 bases. Germline CDR1 LNHDA, CDR2 SQIVND (reference sequence). The CDR3 extends over 15 amino acids. Trimming shortened V by 3 bases and J by 10 bases, and 19 bases separated the two germline ends. Written as DNA, the CDR3 is TGTGCCAGTAGTATGATGGGGACTGTAGTTGCGGAGCAGTTCTTC. It encodes CASSMMGTVVAEQFF.

The CDR3 DNA reads TGCGCCAGCAGTGACGGCCCCGTGGGGACCCAGTACTTC. Its translation: CASSDGPVGTQYF. The chain is built from TRBV10-1 and TRBJ2-5, with D hard to call. The germline CDR1 and CDR2 sequences are WNHNN and SYGVQD (reference sequence). The CDR3 is made up of 13 amino acids. V was shortened by 3 bases and J by 7 bases, with 12 bases between the two germline ends.

This clonotype has a handful of counts. This chain connects TRBV10-3 to TRBJ2-5, with D perhaps assigned TRBD1 or TRBD2 (5 bases each). In germline, CDR1 is ENHRY, CDR2 SYGVKD. This CDR3 contains 15 residues. Trimming cost V 0 bases and J 5 bases, with 13 bases left between them. The CDR3 nucleotides are TGTGCCATCAGTGAGTCCGGGACGAAGGAGGAGACCCAGTACTTC. Protein product: CAISESGTKEETQYF.

The genes are TRBV5-6 and TRBJ2-7; unclear D gene. This CDR3 contains 15 residues. Trimming removed 3 bases from V and 0 bases from J, with 13 bases in between. Germline CDR1 SGHDT, CDR2 YYEEEE. The CDR3: CASSSLGKLSYEQYF. As DNA, the CDR3 is TGTGCCAGCAGCTCACTGGGCAAACTCTCCTACGAGCAGTACTTC.

The sample holds many counts of this clonotype. J is TRBJ2-2 and V is TRBV29-1; D possibly corresponds to TRBD1 (8 bases). Germline V gene sequence: CDR1 SQVTM, CDR2 ANQGSEA. The CDR3 covers 19 residues. Trimming cost V 4 bases and J 3 bases, with 27 bases left between them. The CDR3 here is CSVATRDRILAIDTGELFF. CDR3 nucleotides: TGCAGCGTTGCGACTCGGGACAGGATACTAGCGATAGACACCGGGGAGCTGTTTTTT.

V is TRBV4-1 and J is TRBJ2-1; the D gene could be TRBD1 or TRBD2 (5 bases each). The CDR3 loop spans 13 amino acids. Between the trimmed V and J ends, which lost 0 bases and 12 bases, there was a span of 12 bases. CDR1 is MGHRA and CDR2 is YSYEKL in the germline V gene. As DNA, the CDR3 is TGCGCCAGCAGCCAAGATCGTTCAGGGAGGCAGTTCTTC. It translates to CASSQDRSGRQFF.

The rearrangement joins TRBV5-1 to TRBJ1-5; D is undetermined. Germline CDR1 is SGHRS and CDR2 is YFSETQ. V lost 2 bases to trimming and J lost 5 bases, with 8 bases between them. The CDR3 runs 13 residues. The DNA for the CDR3 is TGCGCCAGCAGCTTTGGAGGTTATCAGCCCCAGCATTTT. The encoded protein is CASSFGGYQPQHF.

This clonotype was counted at least ten times. This chain uses TRBV29-1 with TRBJ2-1, with TRBD2 matching 14 bases. This CDR3 contains 17 residues. Germline CDR1 and CDR2: SQVTM and ANQGSEA. With 4 bases clipped from V and 0 bases from J, the junction kept 5 bases outside the gene matches. This CDR3 reads CSVGGTSGGSSYNEQFF. CDR3 bases: TGCAGCGTTGGGGGGACTAGCGGGGGCAGCTCCTACAATGAGCAGTTCTTC.

Only a few counts were recorded for this clonotype. The chain employs TRBV10-3 and TRBJ2-1; TRBD1 matches 7 bases. The CDR3 runs to 17 residues. V shed 2 bases, J shed 0 bases, and the junction held 7 bases outside the gene matches. Looked up from germline, CDR1 is ENHRY and CDR2 is SYGVKD. This CDR3 reads CAISETDRANSYNEQFF. The CDR3 bases are TGTGCCATCAGTGAGACCGACAGGGCGAACTCCTACAATGAGCAGTTCTTC.

The chain combines TRBV20-1 with TRBJ2-1, with 9 bases lining up with TRBD2. Trimming at V came to 0 bases and at J to 9 bases, leaving 6 bases not matched to a gene. This CDR3 has 14 residues. In germline, CDR1 is DFQATT, CDR2 SNEGSKA (reference sequence). This CDR3 reads CSARDFGLAFEQFF. The CDR3 bases are TGCAGTGCTAGAGATTTCGGACTAGCGTTTGAGCAGTTCTTC.

The CDR3, as DNA: TGTGCCAGCAGCTTGGGGGGGGCAGCCGCCTTCTCTGGAAACACCATATATTTT. Translation: CASSLGGAAAFSGNTIYF. The chain recombines TRBV5-4 with TRBJ1-3; a possible D gene is TRBD1 (6 bases). V was clipped by 0 bases and J by 0 bases, with 16 bases between them. Germline V CDR1 and CDR2: SGHNT, YYREEE (reference sequence). This CDR3 is built from 18 residues.

In its sample, this clonotype was seen a few times. The rearrangement links TRBV29-1 to TRBJ2-7, with D hard to call. The length of the CDR3 is 12 residues. V was pared by 3 bases and J by 3 bases, with 9 bases between. CDR1 is SQVTM and CDR2 is ANQGSEA in the germline V gene. For the CDR3, the DNA is TGCAGCGTTGAGGCAGCGCGCTACGAGCAGTACTTC. Amino acid sequence: CSVEAARYEQYF.

Only a few counts were recorded for this clonotype. The chain recombines TRBV12-3 or TRBV12-4 with TRBJ2-1, with D perhaps matching TRBD2 (6 bases). Between the trimmed V and J ends, which lost 2 bases and 10 bases, there was a span of 15 bases. CDR3 length equals 14 residues. CDR3 sequence reads: CASSLTGTPWEQFF. In DNA, the CDR3 is TGTGCCAGCAGTTTAACCGGGACTCCTTGGGAGCAGTTCTTC.

The chain uses TRBV20-1 and TRBJ2-7; the match to TRBD2 covers 10 bases. This CDR3 comprises 16 residues. Unmatched junction bases numbered 9, after V lost 1 base and J lost 3 bases. Germline lookup yields CDR1 DFQATT and CDR2 SNEGSKA (reference sequence). The CDR3: CSARVVGGLADYEQYF. For the CDR3, the DNA is TGCAGTGCTAGAGTTGTTGGAGGACTAGCGGACTACGAGCAGTACTTC.

Ten or more counts support this clonotype. The genes are TRBV10-3 and TRBJ2-6; 8 bases match TRBD2. V trimming: 5 bases; J trimming: 0 bases; junction bases outside the gene matches: 6. This CDR3 is 17 amino acids long. CDR1 is ENHRY, CDR2 SYGVKD, per germline. The chain's CDR3 is CAISPRAGDSGANVLTF. The CDR3 DNA reads TGTGCCATCAGTCCTAGAGCGGGGGACTCTGGGGCCAACGTCCTGACTTTC.